The 4 T cell receptor beta chains below all came from one sample that was sequenced in a study of vaccination and CD4 T cells after COVID-19. No cognate antigen is known for these TCRs. Treatment denoted: roughly nine-day PBMC culture with coronavirus spike peptide pools or control peptides (ViraFEST assay). From the unexposed donor, CD4+ T cells were collected ahead of the COVID-19 pandemic (2011-2018). With the Oncomine TCR Beta short-read assay, DNA from cultured CD4+ T cells was sequenced. Investigators isolated genomic DNA from cultured CD4+ T cells. Via MiXCR, TCRdb re-called the PCR reads, giving one row per CDR3 protein. Among fewer than 8,000 distinct CDR3 sequences, about a third were seen once, and the ten largest hold about a third. Material for sequencing was CD4+ T cells from blood, cultured in vitro. The source of these receptors is a human donor in good health.

This clonotype was seen once. The CDR3 DNA reads TGTGCCATCAGTGAGTCAAGAGACAATCAGCCCCAGCATTTT. Translated: CAISESRDNQPQHF. V usage is TRBV10-3 and J usage is TRBJ1-5; D gene ambiguous. The CDR3 is 14 amino acids. V was cut by 0 bases and J by 3 bases, with 6 bases left in between. The germline V gene has CDR1 ENHRY and CDR2 SYGVKD.

This clonotype was observed a few times. V is TRBV6-4 and J is TRBJ2-3, with D perhaps TRBD1 or TRBD2 (5 bases each). V was pared by 5 bases and J by 3 bases, with 9 bases between. This CDR3 is 13 amino acids long. Germline V gene lookup returns CDR1 MRHNA and CDR2 SNTAGT. In DNA, the CDR3 is TGTGCCAGCAGTTACGGGGCTACAGATACGCAGTATTTT. The encoded protein is CASSYGATDTQYF.

The chain has TRBV7-2 and TRBJ2-3; D might be TRBD1 (6 bases). The CDR3 consists of 15 residues. Trimming left V 3 bases short and J 0 bases short, with 10 bases between. Germline-derived CDR1 and CDR2 are SGHTA and FQGNSA. CDR3 region: CASSFPGVSTDTQYF. The DNA of the CDR3 is TGTGCCAGCAGCTTCCCAGGGGTTAGCACAGATACGCAGTATTTT.

The chain has TRBV19 and TRBJ2-1; D could derive from TRBD1 or TRBD2 (5 bases each). CDR1 and CDR2 from the germline V gene are LNHDA and SQIVND (reference sequence). This CDR3 comprises 15 residues. Trimming removed 3 bases from V and 5 bases from J, with 14 bases in between. The CDR3 reads CASSMRAGSDNEQFF. CDR3 nucleotides: TGTGCCAGTAGTATGAGGGCAGGGAGCGACAATGAGCAGTTCTTC.